This TCR beta chain was identified in a study of cytomegalovirus exposure and HLA in healthy donors. This clone counts as medium-sized. The antigen is unknown. Findings and caveats of the study: Prior analysis indicated that the majority of TCR beta V segments exhibited productivity approximately 87% or approximately 30% of the time. Across donors, sequencing depth was assumed by presence/absence analyses to be roughly uniform. With further analysis later on, most CMV-associated TCR beta chains appeared HLA-restricted.

The PCR had 60 Vbeta and 13 Jbeta primers. Profiling relied on immunoSEQ multiplex PCR, and the TCRdb table lists in-frame clones only, not all of them. The sample yields fewer than 150,000 clones, 75% to 80% seen once. The sequence derives from a woman aged 50 to 65 in good health and CMV-seronegative. Sample: PBMCs.

DNA for the CDR3: TGTGCTAGTGGTTCCGGGACACCCAATCAGCCCCAGCATTTT. It translates to CASGSGTPNQPQHF. V gene TRBV12-5 combines with J gene TRBJ1-5; possibly TRBD1 for D (6 bases). Germline assignment: CDR1 LGHNT and CDR2 FRNRAP. The CDR3 is made up of 14 amino acids. Trimming left V 4 bases short and J 3 bases short, with 10 bases between. Full variable domain (outside the CDR3, taken from reference TRBV12-5 and TRBJ1-5): DARVTQTPRHKVTEMGQEVTMRCQPILGHNTVFWYRQTMMQGLELLAYFRNRAPLDDSGMPKDRFSAEMPDATLATLKIQPSEPRDSAVYFCASGSGTPNQPQHFGDGTRLSIL.